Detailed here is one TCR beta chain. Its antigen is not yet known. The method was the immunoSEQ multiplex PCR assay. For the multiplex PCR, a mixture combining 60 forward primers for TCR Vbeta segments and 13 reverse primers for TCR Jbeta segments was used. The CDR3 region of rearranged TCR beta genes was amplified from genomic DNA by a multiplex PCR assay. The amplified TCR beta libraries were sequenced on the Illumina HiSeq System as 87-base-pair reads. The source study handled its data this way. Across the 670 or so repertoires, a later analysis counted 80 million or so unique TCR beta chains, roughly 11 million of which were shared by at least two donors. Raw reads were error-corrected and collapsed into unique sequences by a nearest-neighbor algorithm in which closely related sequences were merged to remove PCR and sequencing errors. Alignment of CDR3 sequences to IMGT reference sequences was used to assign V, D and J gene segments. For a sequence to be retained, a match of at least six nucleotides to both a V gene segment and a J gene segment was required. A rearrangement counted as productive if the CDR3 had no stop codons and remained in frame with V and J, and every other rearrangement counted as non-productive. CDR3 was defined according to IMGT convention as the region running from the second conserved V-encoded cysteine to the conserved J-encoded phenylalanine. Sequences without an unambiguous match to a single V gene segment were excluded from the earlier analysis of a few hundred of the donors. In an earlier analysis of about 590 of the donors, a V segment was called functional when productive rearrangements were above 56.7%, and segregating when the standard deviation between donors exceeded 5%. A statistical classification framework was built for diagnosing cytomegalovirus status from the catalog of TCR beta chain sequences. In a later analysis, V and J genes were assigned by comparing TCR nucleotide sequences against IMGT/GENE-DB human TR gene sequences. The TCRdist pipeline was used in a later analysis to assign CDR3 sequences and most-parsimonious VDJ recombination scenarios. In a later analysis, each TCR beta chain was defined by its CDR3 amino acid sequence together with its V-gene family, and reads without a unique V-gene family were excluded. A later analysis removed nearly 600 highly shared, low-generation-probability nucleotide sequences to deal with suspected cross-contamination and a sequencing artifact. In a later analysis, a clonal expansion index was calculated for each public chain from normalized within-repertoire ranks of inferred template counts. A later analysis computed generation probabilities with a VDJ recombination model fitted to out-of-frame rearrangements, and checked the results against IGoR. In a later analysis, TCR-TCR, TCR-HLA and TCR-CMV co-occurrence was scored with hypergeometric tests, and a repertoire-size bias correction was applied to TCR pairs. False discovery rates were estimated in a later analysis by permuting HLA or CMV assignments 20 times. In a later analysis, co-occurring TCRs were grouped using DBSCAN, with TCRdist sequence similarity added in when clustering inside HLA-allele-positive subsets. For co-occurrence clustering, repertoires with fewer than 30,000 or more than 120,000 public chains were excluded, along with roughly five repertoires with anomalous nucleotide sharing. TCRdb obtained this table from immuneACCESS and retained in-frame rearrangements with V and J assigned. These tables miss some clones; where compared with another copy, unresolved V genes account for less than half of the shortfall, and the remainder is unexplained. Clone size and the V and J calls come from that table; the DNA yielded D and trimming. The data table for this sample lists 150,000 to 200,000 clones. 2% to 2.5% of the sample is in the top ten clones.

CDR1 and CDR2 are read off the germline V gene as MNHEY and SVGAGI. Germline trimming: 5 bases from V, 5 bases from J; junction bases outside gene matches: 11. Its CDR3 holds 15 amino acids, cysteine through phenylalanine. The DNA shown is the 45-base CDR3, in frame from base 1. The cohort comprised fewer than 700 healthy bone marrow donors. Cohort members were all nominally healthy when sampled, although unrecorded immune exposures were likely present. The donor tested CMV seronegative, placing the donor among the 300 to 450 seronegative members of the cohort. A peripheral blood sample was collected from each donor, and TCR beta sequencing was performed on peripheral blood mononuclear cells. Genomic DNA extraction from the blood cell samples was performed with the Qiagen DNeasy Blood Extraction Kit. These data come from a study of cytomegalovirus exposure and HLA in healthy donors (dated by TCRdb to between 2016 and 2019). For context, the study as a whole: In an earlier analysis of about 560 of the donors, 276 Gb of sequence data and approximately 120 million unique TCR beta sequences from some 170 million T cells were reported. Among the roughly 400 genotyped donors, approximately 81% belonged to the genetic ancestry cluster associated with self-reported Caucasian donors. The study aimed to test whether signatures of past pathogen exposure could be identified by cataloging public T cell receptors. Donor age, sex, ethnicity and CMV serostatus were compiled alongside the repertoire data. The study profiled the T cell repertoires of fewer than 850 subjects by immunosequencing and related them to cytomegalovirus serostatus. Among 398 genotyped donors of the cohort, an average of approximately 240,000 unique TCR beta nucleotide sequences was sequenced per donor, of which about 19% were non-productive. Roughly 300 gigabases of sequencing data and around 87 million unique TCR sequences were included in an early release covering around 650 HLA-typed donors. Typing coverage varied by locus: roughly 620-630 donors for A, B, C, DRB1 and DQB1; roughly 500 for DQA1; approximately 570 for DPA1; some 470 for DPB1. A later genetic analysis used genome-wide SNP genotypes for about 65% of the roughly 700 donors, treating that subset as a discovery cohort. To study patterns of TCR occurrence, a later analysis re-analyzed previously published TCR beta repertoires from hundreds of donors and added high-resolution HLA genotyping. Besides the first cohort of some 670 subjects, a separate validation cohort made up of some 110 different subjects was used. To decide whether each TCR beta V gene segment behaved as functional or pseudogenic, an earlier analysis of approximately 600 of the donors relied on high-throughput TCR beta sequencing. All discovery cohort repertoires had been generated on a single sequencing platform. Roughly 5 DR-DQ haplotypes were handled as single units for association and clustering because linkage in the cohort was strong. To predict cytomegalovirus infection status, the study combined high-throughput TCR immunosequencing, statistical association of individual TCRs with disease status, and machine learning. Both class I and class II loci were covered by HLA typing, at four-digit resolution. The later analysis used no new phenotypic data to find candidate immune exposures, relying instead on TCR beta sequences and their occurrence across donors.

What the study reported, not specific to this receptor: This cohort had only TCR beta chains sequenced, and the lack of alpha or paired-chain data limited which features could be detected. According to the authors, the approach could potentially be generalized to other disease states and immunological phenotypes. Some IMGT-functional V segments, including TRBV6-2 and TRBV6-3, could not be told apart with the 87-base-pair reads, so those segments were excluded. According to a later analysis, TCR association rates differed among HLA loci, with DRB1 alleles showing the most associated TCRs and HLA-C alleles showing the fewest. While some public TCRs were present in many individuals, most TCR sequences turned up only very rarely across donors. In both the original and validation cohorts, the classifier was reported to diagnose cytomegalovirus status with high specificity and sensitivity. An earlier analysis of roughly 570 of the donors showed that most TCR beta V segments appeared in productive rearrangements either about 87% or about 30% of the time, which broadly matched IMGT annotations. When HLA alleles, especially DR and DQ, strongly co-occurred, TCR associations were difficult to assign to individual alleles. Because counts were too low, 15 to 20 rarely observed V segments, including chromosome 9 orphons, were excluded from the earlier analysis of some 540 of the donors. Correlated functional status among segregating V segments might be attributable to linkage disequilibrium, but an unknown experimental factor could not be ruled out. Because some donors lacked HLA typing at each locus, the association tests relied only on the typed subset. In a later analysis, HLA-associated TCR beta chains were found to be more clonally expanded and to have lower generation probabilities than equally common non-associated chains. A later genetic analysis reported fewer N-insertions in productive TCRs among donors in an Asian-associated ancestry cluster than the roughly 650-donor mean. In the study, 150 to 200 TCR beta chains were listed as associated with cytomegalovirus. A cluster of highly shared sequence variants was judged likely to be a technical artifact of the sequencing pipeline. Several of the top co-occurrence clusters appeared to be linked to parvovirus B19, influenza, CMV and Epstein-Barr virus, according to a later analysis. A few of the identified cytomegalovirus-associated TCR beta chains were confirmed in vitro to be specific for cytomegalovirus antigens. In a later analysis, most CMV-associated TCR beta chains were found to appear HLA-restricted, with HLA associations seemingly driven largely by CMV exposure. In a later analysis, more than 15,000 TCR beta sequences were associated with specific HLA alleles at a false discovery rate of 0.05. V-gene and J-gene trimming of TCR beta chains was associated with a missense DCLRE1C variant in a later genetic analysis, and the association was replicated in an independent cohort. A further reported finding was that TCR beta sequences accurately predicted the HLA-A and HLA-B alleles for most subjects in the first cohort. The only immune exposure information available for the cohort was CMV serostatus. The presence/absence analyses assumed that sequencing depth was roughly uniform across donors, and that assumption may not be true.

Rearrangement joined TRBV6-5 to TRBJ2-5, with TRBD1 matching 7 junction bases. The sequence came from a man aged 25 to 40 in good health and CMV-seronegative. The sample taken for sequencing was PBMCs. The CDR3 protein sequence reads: CASSQSNRGWETQYF. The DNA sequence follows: TGTGCCAGCAGTCAATCCAACAGGGGTTGGGAGACCCAGTACTTC.